One and the same sample provided the 24 T cell receptor beta chains below, sequenced in a study of identical twins. TCRdb analysed the 5' RACE reads with MiXCR anew, one entry per CDR3 protein. The top ten clones hold approximately 9.1% of a sample with about 240,000 distinct CDR3 sequences, under 12% of them seen once. The sample consisted of memory T cells sorted from blood. The receptors originated from a man in his forties or fifties in good health.

This clonotype appeared many times. V usage is TRBV29-1 and J usage is TRBJ2-5; tentatively, D is TRBD2 (7 bases). The CDR3 consists of 16 residues. Between the trimmed V and J ends, which lost 2 bases and 0 bases, there was a span of 16 bases. CDR1 is SQVTM and CDR2 is ANQGSEA in the germline V gene. The CDR3 loop is CSVEWVRGPHQETQYF. CDR3 sequence (DNA): TGCAGCGTTGAATGGGTGCGGGGGCCACACCAAGAGACCCAGTACTTC.

The chain links TRBV19 to TRBJ2-2, with 7 bases identical to TRBD2. J lost 4 bases, V lost 6 bases, and 8 bases had no gene match. The CDR3 is made up of 15 amino acids. Germline V CDR1 and CDR2: LNHDA, SQIVND (reference sequence). The CDR3 DNA reads as TGTGCCAGTAGGCCTGTTGGGGGGGGCACCGGGGAGCTGTTTTTT. The encoded protein is CASRPVGGGTGELFF.

V usage is TRBV15 and J usage is TRBJ2-7; D is perhaps TRBD2 (6 bases). The CDR3 spans 14 residues. Trimming removed 2 bases from V and 1 base from J, with 9 bases in between. Germline V gene data show CDR1 as LNHNV and CDR2 as YYDKDF (reference sequence). The CDR3 region has the DNA TGTGCCACCAGCAGAACCCGGGAGTCCTACGAGCAGTACTTC. The encoded protein is CATSRTRESYEQYF.

This chain joins TRBV25-1 and TRBJ2-5; 8 bases agree with TRBD2. Germline CDR1 is MGHDK and CDR2 is SYGVNS. The CDR3 totals 15 residues. V gave up 6 bases and J gave up 0 bases; unmatched junction bases: 6. CDR3 in DNA: TGTGCCAGCAGAGCCGGGGGGGCGTACCAAGAGACCCAGTACTTC. Amino acids: CASRAGGAYQETQYF.

This clonotype was counted many times. V gene TRBV6-1 combines with J gene TRBJ2-5; 8 bases map to TRBD2. The CDR3 length is 17 residues. CDR1 and CDR2 from the germline V gene are MNHNS and SASEGT. V gave up 6 bases and J gave up 5 bases; unmatched junction bases: 17. CDR3 in DNA: TGTGCCAGCAGCCTAGGTAGAGCGGGAGTTTCCGCCGAGACCCAGTACTTC. This encodes CASSLGRAGVSAETQYF.

The V and J genes are TRBV20-1 and TRBJ2-2, with D possibly being TRBD1 or TRBD2 (6 bases each). Trimming removed 4 bases from V and 5 bases from J, with 8 bases in between. Germline CDR1 and CDR2: DFQATT and SNEGSKA (reference sequence). This CDR3 spans 12 amino acids. The CDR3 region is CSAIGGTGELFF. Written as DNA, the CDR3 is TGCAGTGCTATAGGGGGGACCGGGGAGCTGTTTTTT.

This clonotype was seen a few times. The V and J genes are TRBV29-1 and TRBJ2-5; TRBD1 agrees at 8 bases. The CDR3 has 14 amino acids. Germline V gene lookup returns CDR1 SQVTM and CDR2 ANQGSEA. The V and J ends lost 4 bases and 2 bases, in that order; junction bases with no gene match: 6. The CDR3 coding sequence is TGCAGCGTTGCTATCAGACAGGGGCAAGAGACCCAGTACTTC. Its protein product is CSVAIRQGQETQYF.

This clonotype was picked up a small number of times. The genes are TRBV12-3 or TRBV12-4 and TRBJ1-2; weak D call: TRBD1 (5 bases). V was trimmed by 5 bases and J by 11 bases, leaving 15 bases between them. The CDR3 spans 12 residues. As DNA, the CDR3 is TGTGCCAGCAGTCTACATCAGGCAGGGTACACCTTC. This translates into CASSLHQAGYTF.

The chain combines TRBV5-5 with TRBJ1-4; D is uncertain. The CDR3 loop spans 13 amino acids. The V gene lost 2 bases and the J gene lost 8 bases, with 10 bases spanning the gap. The germline CDR1 and CDR2 sequences are SGHKS and YYEKEE (reference sequence). The CDR3: CASSLIVGEKLFF. CDR3 bases: TGTGCCAGCAGCTTAATTGTAGGCGAAAAACTGTTTTTT. The whole variable domain, remainder taken from reference TRBV5-5 and TRBJ1-4, is DAGVTQSPTHLIKTRGQQVTLRCSPISGHKSVSWYQQVLGQGPQFIFQYYEKEERGRGNFPDRFSARQFPNYSSELNVNALLLGDSALYLCASSLIVGEKLFFGSGTQLSVL.

This clonotype showed up just a few times. At one end the junction does not follow the germline gene, possibly because of a read error. The J gene is TRBJ1-4, the V gene TRBV5-1; D is undetermined. The CDR3 is made up of 13 amino acids. From germline, CDR1 is SGHRS and CDR2 YFSETQ. The CDR3 DNA reads as TGCGCCAGCAGGTTGGGAATGGGTGAAAAACTGTTTTTT. Protein: CASRLGMGEKLFF.

This clonotype was counted at least ten times. This rearrangement joins TRBV28 to TRBJ2-5; TRBD2 might be the D (5 bases). The germline V gene has CDR1 MDHEN and CDR2 SYDVKM. The CDR3 covers 19 residues. Between the trimmed V and J ends, which lost 5 bases and 11 bases, there was a span of 36 bases. The CDR3 DNA sequence: TGTGCCAGCAGTCCAAGTAAGCGGAACAGCGCTCGAACCAAGATAAGGCAGTACTTC. Encoded protein: CASSPSKRNSARTKIRQYF.

The gene calls are TRBV29-1 and TRBJ2-7; 7 bases are shared with TRBD1. The germline gives CDR1 SQVTM, CDR2 ANQGSEA. With 6 bases clipped from V and 6 bases from J, the junction kept 14 bases outside the gene matches. The CDR3 contains 14 residues. DNA of the CDR3: TGCAGCGTGACGGCCGGGACAGCCCTGGGCGAGCAGTACTTC. Residues: CSVTAGTALGEQYF.

This clonotype was picked up a small number of times. The V and J genes are TRBV10-3 and TRBJ1-2, with TRBD1 matching 7 bases. V dropped 3 bases and J dropped 6; count of bases not matched to a gene: 16. The germline gives CDR1 ENHRY, CDR2 SYGVKD. CDR3 length equals 17 residues. The CDR3 spells CAISDRTLRGGTDGYTF. CDR3 in DNA: TGTGCCATCAGTGACCGGACTCTCCGAGGGGGCACCGATGGCTACACCTTC.

This clonotype has a handful of counts. The chain has TRBV4-1 and TRBJ1-2; D call uncertain. The CDR3 sequence is 15 residues long. CDR1 MGHRA and CDR2 YSYEKL come from the germline V gene. Between the trimmed V and J ends, which lost 0 bases and 5 bases, there was a span of 13 bases. The CDR3 DNA reads TGCGCCAGCAGCCAAGATTCGACGACACCTTATGGCTACACCTTC. This translates into CASSQDSTTPYGYTF.

The chain recombines TRBV5-1 with TRBJ2-7; 7 nucleotides align to TRBD2. V gave up 0 bases and J gave up 6 bases; unmatched junction bases: 9. The CDR3 has 15 amino acids. Looked up from germline, CDR1 is SGHRS and CDR2 is YFSETQ. The CDR3 loop reads CASSLVGGGHPEQYF. The CDR3 nucleotides are TGCGCCAGCAGCTTGGTTGGGGGAGGGCATCCCGAGCAGTACTTC.

This clonotype was observed a handful of times. The chain's CDR3 is CASSSKREGHRDTQYF. In DNA form, the CDR3 reads TGTGCCAGCAGTTCCAAGCGGGAGGGCCATAGAGATACGCAGTATTTT. The chain couples TRBV27 to TRBJ2-3; 10 positions match TRBD2. Trimming took 4 bases from V and 5 from J; bases not matched to a gene: 9. Germline CDR1 is MNHEY and CDR2 is SMNVEV (reference sequence). The CDR3 covers 16 residues.

This clonotype was picked up many times. The rearrangement links TRBV4-2 to TRBJ2-1; D remains unclear. The CDR3 contains 14 residues. Trimming cost V 0 bases and J 12 bases, with 15 bases left between them. Looked up from germline, CDR1 is LGHNA and CDR2 is YNFKEQ. Written as DNA, the CDR3 is TGTGCCAGCAGCCAAGATACCCACTCTCAGGTGCAGTTCTTC. Its translation: CASSQDTHSQVQFF.

This clonotype was counted only a few times. The genes are TRBV6-2 or TRBV6-3 and TRBJ2-1; 8 bases are shared with TRBD2. Germline CDR1 MNHEY, CDR2 SVGEGT. The CDR3 loop spans 14 amino acids. V lost 8 bases, J lost 2 bases, and 5 bases stayed unmatched. The CDR3 DNA reads TGTGCCAGCGAAGCCGGGGGGGCCTACAATGAGCAGTTCTTC. This encodes CASEAGGAYNEQFF.

The chain is built from TRBV20-1 and TRBJ2-1; 11 positions agree with TRBD2. The germline CDR1 and CDR2 sequences are DFQATT and SNEGSKA (reference sequence). The length of the CDR3 is 15 residues. After removal of 0 bases from V and 12 bases from J, the junction contained 10 bases not matched to a gene. CDR3 protein: CSARDRLAGGLGQFF. CDR3 in DNA: TGCAGTGCTAGAGATCGCCTAGCGGGGGGACTTGGGCAGTTCTTC.

This clonotype was picked up many times. This chain links TRBV7-2 with TRBJ2-5; weak D call: TRBD2 (5 bases). This CDR3 is 13 amino acids long. The germline V gene encodes CDR1 SGHTA and CDR2 FQGNSA. Deletions cut 5 bases from V and 9 bases from J, with 16 bases between. This CDR3 is CASSVGGERPQYF. CDR3 nucleotide sequence: TGTGCCAGCAGCGTCGGTGGGGAGAGGCCCCAGTACTTC.

This chain links TRBV4-2 with TRBJ2-5; no clear D gene. This CDR3 has 13 residues. V lost 4 bases, J lost 1 base, and 7 bases lay in between. Germline V gene data show CDR1 as LGHNA and CDR2 as YNFKEQ. The CDR3 is CASSRELQETQYF. In DNA form, the CDR3 reads TGTGCCAGCAGCCGAGAGCTCCAAGAGACCCAGTACTTC.

This clonotype turned up a few times. The chain joins TRBV7-2 to TRBJ2-1; D perhaps matches TRBD1 (6 bases). The CDR3 totals 14 residues. Per the germline V gene, CDR1 is SGHTA and CDR2 is FQGNSA. V dropped 3 bases and J dropped 10 bases, with 16 bases sitting between them. Written as DNA, the CDR3 is TGTGCCAGCAGCTTGGGCAACAGGGTGGACGAGCAGTTCTTC. This codes for CASSLGNRVDEQFF. Looking up the rest from reference TRBV7-2 and TRBJ2-1 gives the full variable domain: GAGVSQSPSNKVTEKGKDVELRCDPISGHTALYWYRQSLGQGLEFLIYFQGNSAPDKSGLPSDRFSAERTGGSVSTLTIQRTQQEDSAVYLCASSLGNRVDEQFFGPGTRLTVL.

This clonotype was seen at least ten times. The V call is TRBV20-1, the J call TRBJ2-1, with 7 bases that match TRBD1. V lost 3 bases to trimming and J lost 12 bases; unmatched junction nucleotides: 14. In germline, CDR1 is DFQATT, CDR2 SNEGSKA (reference sequence). The CDR3 consists of 14 residues. The CDR3 protein is CSASWRQGDIGQFF. The CDR3, as DNA: TGCAGTGCTAGTTGGAGACAGGGAGATATCGGGCAGTTCTTC.

V is TRBV7-9 and J is TRBJ2-7; maybe TRBD2 (5 bases). The CDR3 spans 15 residues. Looked up from germline, CDR1 is SEHNR and CDR2 is FQNEAQ (reference sequence). The ends were cut back, 5 bases at V and 3 bases at J, with 17 bases in the middle. This CDR3 reads CASSPWAGGNYEQYF. The CDR3 nucleotides read TGTGCCAGCAGCCCCTGGGCAGGAGGAAACTACGAGCAGTACTTC.